This T cell receptor (beta chain) stems from a study of blood T cell repertoires in COVID-19 (dated by TCRdb to about 2020). Background on the whole study: Collaborator samples came from the United States, Italy and Spain and covered acute and convalescent phases of COVID-19. The prospective study material was composed of cDNA or gDNA derived from T cells, B-cell-depleted T cells, or PBMCs. A de-identified subject ID, COVID-19 status, age in years and sex were almost always included in the sample metadata. HLA class I and class II types, where available, came from metadata supplied by the sample provider rather than from assay-based typing. The dataset comprised deeply sampled blood TCRbeta repertoires from subjects exposed to, actively infected with, or recovered from COVID-19. The repertoires were released in a freely available public database intended as a resource for research on the immune response to SARS-CoV-2. The samples were drawn from two sources: the first 160 participants of the ongoing ImmuneRACE study, and 1,000 to 1,500 subjects contributed by 6 global collaborators. Beyond this particular receptor, the publication reports: How much clinical and demographic metadata was included differed by source and by participant, and the metadata was provided uncurated.

Whole blood was collected in K2EDTA tubes by collaborating institutions according to the institutions' own protocols. For TCRbeta analysis, collaborator samples were shipped as frozen whole blood, as isolated PBMCs, or as DNA extracted from either sample type. TCRbeta CDR3 regions were amplified from genomic DNA by means of the immunoSEQ Assay, a bias-controlled multiplex PCR. Processing in the source paper ran as follows. Within the assay, amplification of reference gene primers was used to estimate how many nucleated cells each sample contained. To quantify the absolute abundance of each unique TCRbeta CDR3 rearrangement, sequence reads were collapsed and filtered. Productive Simpson clonality was computed per sample as the square root of Simpson's diversity index over productive rearrangements. Not all clones reach the TCRdb copy of this immuneACCESS table, which keeps in-frame sequences only. Checked studies attribute under half of the gap to unresolved V genes and leave the rest unexplained. The V and J calls and the clone size are those of that table, but D and trimming were determined from the DNA. The sample table holds about 160,000 clones, of which approximately 95% were seen once. The top ten clonotypes cover roughly 4.8% of the sample.

Concerning this clone: Its antigen has not been determined. No quality values exist for individual bases; no much larger clone is one base distant.

In the germline V gene, CDR1 corresponds to SGHRS and CDR2 to YFSETQ. V loses 0 bases of germline sequence and J loses 3 bases, and the interval between the two ends is 6 bases. From its cysteine to its phenylalanine, the CDR3 spans 13 amino acids. CDR3 DNA is the only sequence kept; it has 39 bases, read in frame from the first base. The material sequenced was peripheral blood. The TCR sequence derives from a woman aged 45 to 65 with acute or convalescent COVID-19. The chain links TRBV5-1 with TRBJ2-5; there is no confident call for the D gene. CDR3 sequence: CASSLDSEETQYF. In nucleotides, the sequence is TGCGCCAGCAGCTTGGACAGTGAAGAGACCCAGTACTTC.